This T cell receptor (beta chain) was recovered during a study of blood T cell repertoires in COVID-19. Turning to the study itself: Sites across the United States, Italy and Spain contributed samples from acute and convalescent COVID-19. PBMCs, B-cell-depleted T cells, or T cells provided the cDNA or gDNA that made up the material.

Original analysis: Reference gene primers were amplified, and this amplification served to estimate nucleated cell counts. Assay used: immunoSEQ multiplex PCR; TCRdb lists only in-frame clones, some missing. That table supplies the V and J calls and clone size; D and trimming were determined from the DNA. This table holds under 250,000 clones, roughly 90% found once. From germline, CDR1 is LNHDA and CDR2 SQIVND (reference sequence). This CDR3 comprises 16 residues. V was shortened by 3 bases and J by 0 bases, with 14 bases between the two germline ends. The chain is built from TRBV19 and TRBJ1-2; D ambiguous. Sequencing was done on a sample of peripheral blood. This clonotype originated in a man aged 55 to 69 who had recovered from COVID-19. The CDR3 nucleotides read TGTGCCAGTAGTATTCGGGGAGGACGACCTAACTATGGCTACACCTTC. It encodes CASSIRGGRPNYGYTF. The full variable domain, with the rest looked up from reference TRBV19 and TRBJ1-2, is DGGITQSPKYLFRKEGQNVTLSCEQNLNHDAMYWYRQDPGQGLRLIYYSQIVNDFQKGDIAEGYSVSREKKESFPLTVTSAQKNPTAFYLCASSIRGGRPNYGYTFGSGTRLTVV.